This T cell receptor beta chain was profiled in a study of T-cell memory formation after mild COVID-19. Study-level points and caveats: The CD4+ clones that contracted clustered mainly within CM and EM, and the CD8+ clones concentrated in EMRA.

With respect to this clonotype: Its antigen is unknown.

The V segment lost 3 bases and the J segment 1 base; nucleotides outside the gene matches: 7. The CDR3 consists of 17 residues. Germline CDR1 reads SEHNR; CDR2 reads FQNEAQ (reference sequence). From the 5' RACE reads, TCRdb called clonotypes with MiXCR, one entry per CDR3 protein. This sample yields hundreds of thousands of distinct CDR3 sequences, of which around a quarter are seen a single time; around an eighth belongs to the top ten. The clonotype was recovered from an adult woman who had mild COVID-19 (a few samples of this study predate the infection). Cell type and time point are not known. J is TRBJ2-1 and V is TRBV7-9, with 9 bases fitting TRBD1. Input material: PBMCs or a T cell subset sorted from them (not recorded which). CDR3 amino acids: CASSFALGTGSYNEQFF. The CDR3 coding sequence is TGTGCCAGCAGCTTCGCGCTCGGGACAGGGTCCTACAATGAGCAGTTCTTC.